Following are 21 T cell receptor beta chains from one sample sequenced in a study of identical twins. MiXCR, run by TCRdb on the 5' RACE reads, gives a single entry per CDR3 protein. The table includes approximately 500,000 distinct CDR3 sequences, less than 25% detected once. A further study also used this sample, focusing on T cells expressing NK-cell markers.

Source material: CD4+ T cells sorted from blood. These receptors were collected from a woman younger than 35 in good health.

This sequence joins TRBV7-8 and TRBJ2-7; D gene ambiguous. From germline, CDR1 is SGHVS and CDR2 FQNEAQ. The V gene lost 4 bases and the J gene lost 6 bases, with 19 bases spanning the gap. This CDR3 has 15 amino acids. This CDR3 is CASSSSRVAATEQYF. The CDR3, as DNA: TGTGCCAGCAGCTCCTCTAGGGTGGCGGCCACCGAGCAGTACTTC.

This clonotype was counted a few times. This chain's CDR3 is CASSFVRGEQFF. Here the CDR3 DNA reads TGTGCCAGCAGCTTTGTGAGGGGTGAGCAGTTCTTC. The V call is TRBV7-2, the J call TRBJ2-1, with D perhaps assigned TRBD1 or TRBD2 (5 bases each). The CDR3 length is 12 residues. Deletions cut 3 bases from V and 9 bases from J, with 9 bases between. Germline lookup yields CDR1 SGHTA and CDR2 FQGNSA.

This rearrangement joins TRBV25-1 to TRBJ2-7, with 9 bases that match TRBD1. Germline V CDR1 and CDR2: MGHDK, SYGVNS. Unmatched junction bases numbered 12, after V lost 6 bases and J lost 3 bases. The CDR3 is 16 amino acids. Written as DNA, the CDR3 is TGTGCCAGCAGGCCTAACCGGGACAGGGTGGACTACGAGCAGTACTTC. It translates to CASRPNRDRVDYEQYF.

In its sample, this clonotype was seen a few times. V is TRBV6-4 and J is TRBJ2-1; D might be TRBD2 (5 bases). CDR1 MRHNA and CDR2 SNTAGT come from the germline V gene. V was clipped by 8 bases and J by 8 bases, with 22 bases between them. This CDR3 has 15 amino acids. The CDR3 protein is CASFLGLVQIDEQFF. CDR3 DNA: TGTGCCAGCTTCCTTGGACTGGTTCAAATTGATGAGCAGTTCTTC.

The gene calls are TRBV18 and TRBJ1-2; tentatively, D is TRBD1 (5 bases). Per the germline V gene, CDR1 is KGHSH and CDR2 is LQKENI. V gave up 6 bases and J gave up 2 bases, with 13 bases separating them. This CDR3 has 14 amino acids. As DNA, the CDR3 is TGTGCCAGCTCGACCAATGGGGGAAACTATGGCTACACCTTC. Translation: CASSTNGGNYGYTF.

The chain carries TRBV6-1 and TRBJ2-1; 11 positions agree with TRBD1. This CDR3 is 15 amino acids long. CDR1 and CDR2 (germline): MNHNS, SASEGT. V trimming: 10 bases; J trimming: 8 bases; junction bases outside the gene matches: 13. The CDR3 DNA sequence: TGTGCCACCTTCCGGGGGACAGGGGGACGGTATGAGCAGTTCTTC. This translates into CATFRGTGGRYEQFF.

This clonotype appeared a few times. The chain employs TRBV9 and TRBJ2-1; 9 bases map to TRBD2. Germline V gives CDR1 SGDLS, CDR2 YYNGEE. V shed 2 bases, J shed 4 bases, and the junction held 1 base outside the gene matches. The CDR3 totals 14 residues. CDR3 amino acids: CASSVSGGYNEQFF. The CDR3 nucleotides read TGTGCCAGCAGCGTTAGCGGGGGATACAATGAGCAGTTCTTC.

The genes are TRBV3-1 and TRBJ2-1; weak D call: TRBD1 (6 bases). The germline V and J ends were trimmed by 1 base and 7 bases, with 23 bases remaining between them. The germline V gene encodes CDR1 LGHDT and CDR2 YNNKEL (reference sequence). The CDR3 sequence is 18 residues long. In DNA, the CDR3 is TGTGCCAGCAGCCAAGTCGCAGGGGAAGGGGTCGGTTTGAATGAGCAGTTCTTC. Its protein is CASSQVAGEGVGLNEQFF.

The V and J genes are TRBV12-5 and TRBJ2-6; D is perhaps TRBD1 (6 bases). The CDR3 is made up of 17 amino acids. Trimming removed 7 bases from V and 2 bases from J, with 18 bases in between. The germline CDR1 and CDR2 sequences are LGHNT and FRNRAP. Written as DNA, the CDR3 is TGTGCTAGTGCCCCCGAACGGACAGCTGCTGGGGCCAACGTCCTGACTTTC. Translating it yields CASAPERTAAGANVLTF. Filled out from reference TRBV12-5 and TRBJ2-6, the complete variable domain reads DARVTQTPRHKVTEMGQEVTMRCQPILGHNTVFWYRQTMMQGLELLAYFRNRAPLDDSGMPKDRFSAEMPDATLATLKIQPSEPRDSAVYFCASAPERTAAGANVLTFGAGSRLTVL.

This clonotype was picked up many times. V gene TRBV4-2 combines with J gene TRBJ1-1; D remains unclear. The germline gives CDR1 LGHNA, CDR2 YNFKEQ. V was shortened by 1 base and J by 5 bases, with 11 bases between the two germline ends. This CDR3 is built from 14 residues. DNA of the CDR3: TGTGCCAGCAGCCAAGGGGCCCTAGGGACTGAAGCTTTCTTT. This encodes CASSQGALGTEAFF.

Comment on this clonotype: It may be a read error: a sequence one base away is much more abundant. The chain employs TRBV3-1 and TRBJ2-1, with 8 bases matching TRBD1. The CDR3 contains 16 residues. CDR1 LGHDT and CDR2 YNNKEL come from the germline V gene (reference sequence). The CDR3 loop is CASSLTGTGTYNVQFF. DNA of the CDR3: TGTGCCAGCAGCCTCACCGGGACAGGAACCTACAATGTGCAGTTCTTC.

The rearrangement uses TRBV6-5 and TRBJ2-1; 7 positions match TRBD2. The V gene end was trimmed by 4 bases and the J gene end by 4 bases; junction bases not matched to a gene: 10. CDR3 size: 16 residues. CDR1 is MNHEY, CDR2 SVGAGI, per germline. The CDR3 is CASSSLSTSRYNEQFF. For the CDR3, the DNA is TGTGCCAGCAGTTCCCTTTCGACTAGCAGATACAATGAGCAGTTCTTC.

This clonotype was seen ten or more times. For the CDR3, the DNA is TGTGCCAGCAGTCCCCCGGGGGGTCATACGCAGTATTTT. This translates into CASSPPGGHTQYF. The chain carries TRBV12-3 or TRBV12-4 and TRBJ2-3; TRBD2 aligns across 7 bases. J was trimmed by 7 bases and V by 5 bases; bases with no gene match: 6. CDR3 length: 13 amino acids.

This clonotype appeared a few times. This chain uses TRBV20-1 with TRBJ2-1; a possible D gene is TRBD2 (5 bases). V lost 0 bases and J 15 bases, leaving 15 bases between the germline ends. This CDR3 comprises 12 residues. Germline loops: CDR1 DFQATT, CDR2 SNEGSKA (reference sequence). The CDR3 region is CSAREGSNRGFF. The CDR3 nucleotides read TGCAGTGCTAGAGAGGGGTCTAACCGGGGGTTCTTC.

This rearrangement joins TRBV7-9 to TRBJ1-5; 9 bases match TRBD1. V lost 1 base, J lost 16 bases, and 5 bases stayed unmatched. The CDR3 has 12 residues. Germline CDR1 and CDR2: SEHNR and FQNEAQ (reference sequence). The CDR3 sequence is CASSLGDRDQHF. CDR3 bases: TGTGCCAGCAGCTTAGGGGACAGGGATCAACATTTT.

The CDR3 spells CASRGRGADTDTQYF. In DNA form, the CDR3 reads TGTGCCAGCAGAGGGCGGGGGGCGGACACAGATACGCAGTATTTT. The chain is built from TRBV27 and TRBJ2-3, with TRBD2 identical over 8 bases. Germline CDR1 and CDR2: MNHEY and SMNVEV (reference sequence). The CDR3 has 15 residues. The V gene end was trimmed by 6 bases and the J gene end by 2 bases; junction bases not matched to a gene: 7.

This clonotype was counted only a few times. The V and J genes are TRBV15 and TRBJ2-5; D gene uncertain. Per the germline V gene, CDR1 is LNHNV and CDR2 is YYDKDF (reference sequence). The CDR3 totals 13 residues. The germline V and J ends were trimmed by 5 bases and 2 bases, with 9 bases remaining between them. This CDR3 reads CATSSGPQETQYF. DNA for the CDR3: TGTGCCACCAGCTCCGGGCCACAAGAGACCCAGTACTTC.

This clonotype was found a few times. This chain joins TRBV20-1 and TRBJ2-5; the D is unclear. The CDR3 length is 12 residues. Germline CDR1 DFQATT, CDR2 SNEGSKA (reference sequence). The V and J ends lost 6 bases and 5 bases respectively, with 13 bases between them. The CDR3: CSASPSSETQYF. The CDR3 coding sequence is TGCAGTGCCTCGCCCAGCTCCGAGACCCAGTACTTC.

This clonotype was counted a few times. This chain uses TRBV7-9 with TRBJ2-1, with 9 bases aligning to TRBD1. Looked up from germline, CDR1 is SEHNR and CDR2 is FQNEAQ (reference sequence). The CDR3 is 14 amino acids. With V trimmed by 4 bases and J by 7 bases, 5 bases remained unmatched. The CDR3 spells CASSSRTGVNEQFF. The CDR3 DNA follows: TGTGCCAGCAGCTCCCGGACAGGGGTGAATGAGCAGTTCTTC.

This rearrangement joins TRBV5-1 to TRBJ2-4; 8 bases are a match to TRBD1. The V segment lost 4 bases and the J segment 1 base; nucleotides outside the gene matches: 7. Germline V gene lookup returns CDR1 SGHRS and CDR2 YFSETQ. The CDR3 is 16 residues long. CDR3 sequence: CASSNSGGAAKNIQYF. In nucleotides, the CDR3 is TGCGCCAGCAGCAACTCAGGGGGCGCCGCCAAAAACATTCAGTACTTC.

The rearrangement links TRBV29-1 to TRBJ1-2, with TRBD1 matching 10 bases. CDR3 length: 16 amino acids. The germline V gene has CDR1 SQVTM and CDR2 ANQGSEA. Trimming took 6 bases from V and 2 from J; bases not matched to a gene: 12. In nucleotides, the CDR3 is TGCAGCGTCGGAGGCTCGACAGGGGGCAGGAACTATGGCTACACCTTC. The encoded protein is CSVGGSTGGRNYGYTF. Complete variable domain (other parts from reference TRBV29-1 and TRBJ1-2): SAVISQKPSRDICQRGTSLTIQCQVDSQVTMMFWYRQQPGQSLTLIATANQGSEATYESGFVIDKFPISRPNLTFSTLTVSNMSPEDSSIYLCSVGGSTGGRNYGYTFGSGTRLTVV.